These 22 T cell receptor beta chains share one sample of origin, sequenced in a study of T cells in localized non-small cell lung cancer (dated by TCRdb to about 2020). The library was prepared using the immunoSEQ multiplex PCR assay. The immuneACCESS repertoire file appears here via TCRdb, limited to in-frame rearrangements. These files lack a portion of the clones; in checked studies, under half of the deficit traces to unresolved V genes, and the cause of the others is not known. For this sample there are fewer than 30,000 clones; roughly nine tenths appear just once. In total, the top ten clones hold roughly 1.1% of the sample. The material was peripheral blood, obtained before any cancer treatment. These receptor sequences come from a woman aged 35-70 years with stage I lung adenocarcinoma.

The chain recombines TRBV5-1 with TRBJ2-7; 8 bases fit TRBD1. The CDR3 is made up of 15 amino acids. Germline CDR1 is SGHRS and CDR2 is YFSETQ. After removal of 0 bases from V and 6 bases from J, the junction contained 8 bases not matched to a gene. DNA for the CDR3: TGCGCCAGCAGCTTGGGAAGGACAGGGCCAAGCGAGCAGTACTTC. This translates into CASSLGRTGPSEQYF. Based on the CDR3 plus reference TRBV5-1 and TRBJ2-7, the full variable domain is KAGVTQTPRYLIKTRGQQVTLSCSPISGHRSVSWYQQTPGQGLQFLFEYFSETQRNKGNFPGRFSGRQFSNSRSEMNVSTLELGDSALYLCASSLGRTGPSEQYFGPGTRLTVT.

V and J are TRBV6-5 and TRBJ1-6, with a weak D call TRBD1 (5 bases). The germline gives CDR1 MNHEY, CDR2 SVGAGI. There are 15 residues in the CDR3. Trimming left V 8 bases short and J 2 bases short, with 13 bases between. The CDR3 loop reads CASGTGGTYNSPLHF. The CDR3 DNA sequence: TGTGCCAGCGGGACGGGAGGAACCTATAATTCACCCCTCCACTTT.

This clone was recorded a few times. CDR3 sequence reads: CASSQDASSGNTIYF. The CDR3 coding sequence is TGTGCCAGCTCGCAGGACGCGAGCTCTGGAAACACCATATATTTT. V and J are TRBV18 and TRBJ1-3; D remains ambiguous. V lost 6 bases to trimming and J lost 0 bases, with 12 bases between them. The CDR3 is 15 amino acids. Germline CDR1 KGHSH, CDR2 LQKENI. Full variable domain (rest looked up from reference TRBV18 and TRBJ1-3): NAGVMQNPRHLVRRRGQEARLRCSPMKGHSHVYWYRQLPEEGLKFMVYLQKENIIDESGMPKERFSAEFPKEGPSILRIQQVVRGDSAAYFCASSQDASSGNTIYFGEGSWLTVV.

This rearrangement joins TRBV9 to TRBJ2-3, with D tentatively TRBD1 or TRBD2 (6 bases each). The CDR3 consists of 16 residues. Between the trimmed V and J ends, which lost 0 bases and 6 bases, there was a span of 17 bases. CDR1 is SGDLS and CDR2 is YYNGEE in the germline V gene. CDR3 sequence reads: CASSVDLRGRMDTQYF. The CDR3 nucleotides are TGTGCCAGCAGCGTAGACCTCCGGGGGCGGATGGATACGCAGTATTTT.

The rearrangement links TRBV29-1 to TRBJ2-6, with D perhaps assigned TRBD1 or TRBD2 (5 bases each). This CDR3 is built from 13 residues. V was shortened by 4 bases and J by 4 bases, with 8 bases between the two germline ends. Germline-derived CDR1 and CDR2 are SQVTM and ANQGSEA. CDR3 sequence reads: CSVGGDGANVLTF. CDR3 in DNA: TGCAGCGTTGGAGGGGACGGGGCCAACGTCCTGACTTTC.

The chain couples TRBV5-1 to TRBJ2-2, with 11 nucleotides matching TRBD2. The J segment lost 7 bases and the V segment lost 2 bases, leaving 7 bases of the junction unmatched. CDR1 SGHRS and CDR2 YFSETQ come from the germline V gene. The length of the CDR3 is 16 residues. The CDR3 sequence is CASSFQRTSGGGELFF. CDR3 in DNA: TGCGCCAGCAGCTTCCAAAGAACTAGCGGGGGCGGGGAGCTGTTTTTT.

The CDR3 DNA reads as TGCGCCAGCAGCTTGGGGGGGCACTATGGCTACACCTTC. It yields the protein CASSLGGHYGYTF. The chain is built from TRBV5-1 and TRBJ1-2; D might be TRBD1 (6 bases). V was shortened by 0 bases and J by 3 bases, with 6 bases between the two germline ends. Germline V gene lookup returns CDR1 SGHRS and CDR2 YFSETQ. The CDR3 runs 13 residues.

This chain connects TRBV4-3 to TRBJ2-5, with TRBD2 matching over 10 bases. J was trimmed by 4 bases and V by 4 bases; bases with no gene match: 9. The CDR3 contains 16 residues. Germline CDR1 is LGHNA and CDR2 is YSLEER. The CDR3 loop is CASSRELAGGGETQYF. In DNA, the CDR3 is TGCGCCAGCAGCCGAGAATTAGCGGGGGGCGGAGAGACCCAGTACTTC.

The CDR3 DNA sequence: TGTGCCAGCAGGTGGGGGGTAGGGGACACTGAAGCTTTCTTT. Translation: CASRWGVGDTEAFF. The chain links TRBV28 to TRBJ1-1, with D maybe TRBD1 (5 bases). CDR3 length equals 14 residues. Germline values: CDR1 MDHEN, CDR2 SYDVKM. The V gene lost 6 bases and the J gene lost 3 bases, with 14 bases spanning the gap.

CDR3: CASSLAGGVSNSPLHF. CDR3 nucleotides: TGTGCCAGCAGCTTAGCGGGGGGCGTTAGTAATTCACCCCTCCACTTT. V is TRBV7-2 and J is TRBJ1-6; D might be TRBD1 (6 bases). The CDR3 totals 16 residues. V was pared by 0 bases and J by 6 bases, with 12 bases between. Germline assignment: CDR1 SGHTA and CDR2 FQGNSA. Full variable domain (outside the CDR3, taken from reference TRBV7-2 and TRBJ1-6): GAGVSQSPSNKVTEKGKDVELRCDPISGHTALYWYRQSLGQGLEFLIYFQGNSAPDKSGLPSDRFSAERTGGSVSTLTIQRTQQEDSAVYLCASSLAGGVSNSPLHFGNGTRLTVT.

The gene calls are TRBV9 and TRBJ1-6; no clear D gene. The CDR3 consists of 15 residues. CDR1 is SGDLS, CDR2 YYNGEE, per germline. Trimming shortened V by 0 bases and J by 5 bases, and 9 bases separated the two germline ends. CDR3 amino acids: CASSVGGRDNSPLHF. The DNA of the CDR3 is TGTGCCAGCAGCGTAGGAGGTAGGGATAATTCACCCCTCCACTTT.

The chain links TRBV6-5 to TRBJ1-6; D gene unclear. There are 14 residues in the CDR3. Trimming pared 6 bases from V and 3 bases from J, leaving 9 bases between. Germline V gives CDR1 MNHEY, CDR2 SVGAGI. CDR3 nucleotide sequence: TGTGCCAGCAGCGAGCGGCTCTATAATTCACCCCTCCACTTT. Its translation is CASSERLYNSPLHF.

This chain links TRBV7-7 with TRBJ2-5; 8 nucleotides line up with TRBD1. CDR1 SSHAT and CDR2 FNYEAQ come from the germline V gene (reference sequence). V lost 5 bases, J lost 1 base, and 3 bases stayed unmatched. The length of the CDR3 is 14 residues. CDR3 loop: CASSLGQAQETQYF. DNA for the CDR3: TGTGCCAGCAGCCTGGGACAGGCCCAAGAGACCCAGTACTTC.

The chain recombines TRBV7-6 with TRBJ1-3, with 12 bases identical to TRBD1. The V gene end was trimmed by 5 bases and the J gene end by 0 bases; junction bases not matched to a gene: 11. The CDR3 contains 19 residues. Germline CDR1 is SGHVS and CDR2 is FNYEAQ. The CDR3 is CASSPRGTGGTNSGNTIYF. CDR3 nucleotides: TGTGCCAGCAGCCCAAGAGGGACAGGGGGCACTAACTCTGGAAACACCATATATTTT.

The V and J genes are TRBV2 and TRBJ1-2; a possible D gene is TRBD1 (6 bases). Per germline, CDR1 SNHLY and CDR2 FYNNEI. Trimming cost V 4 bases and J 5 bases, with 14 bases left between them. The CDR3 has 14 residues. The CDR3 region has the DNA TGTGCCAGCAGTGGCGCGGGGACAAATTATGGCTACACCTTC. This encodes CASSGAGTNYGYTF.

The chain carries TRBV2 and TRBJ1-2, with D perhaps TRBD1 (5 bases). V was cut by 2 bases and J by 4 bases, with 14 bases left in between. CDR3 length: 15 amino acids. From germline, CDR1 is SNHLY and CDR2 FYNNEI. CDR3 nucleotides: TGTGCCAGCAGTGAAAGTGGGGCCTACCGCTATGGCTACACCTTC. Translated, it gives CASSESGAYRYGYTF.

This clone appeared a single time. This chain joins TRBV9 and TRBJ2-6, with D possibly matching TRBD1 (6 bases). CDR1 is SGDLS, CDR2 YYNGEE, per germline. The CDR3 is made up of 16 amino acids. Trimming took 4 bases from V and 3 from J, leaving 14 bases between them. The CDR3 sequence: CASSSDRSSGANVLTF. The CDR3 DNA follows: TGTGCCAGCAGCTCAGACAGGTCGAGTGGGGCCAACGTCCTGACTTTC.

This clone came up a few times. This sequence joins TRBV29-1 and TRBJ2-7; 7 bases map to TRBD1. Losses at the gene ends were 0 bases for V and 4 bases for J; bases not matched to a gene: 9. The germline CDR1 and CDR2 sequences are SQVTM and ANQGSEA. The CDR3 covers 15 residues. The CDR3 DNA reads TGCAGCGTTGAAGAGGAAAACAGGGGTACGTACGAGCAGTACTTC. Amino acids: CSVEEENRGTYEQYF.

CDR3 DNA: TGCGCCAGCAGCGGGGAGGCAGGTTCACCCCTCCACTTT. This gives the protein CASSGEAGSPLHF. V is TRBV4-1 and J is TRBJ1-6; no reliable D call. CDR1 and CDR2 from the germline V gene are MGHRA and YSYEKL. The CDR3 runs 13 residues. V was cut by 5 bases and J by 9 bases, with 11 bases left in between.

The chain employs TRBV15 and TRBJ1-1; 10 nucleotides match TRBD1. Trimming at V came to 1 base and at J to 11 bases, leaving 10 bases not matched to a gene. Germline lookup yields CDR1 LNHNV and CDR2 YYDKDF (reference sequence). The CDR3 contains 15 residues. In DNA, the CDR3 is TGTGCCACCAGCAGAGCCCCAGAGCCGGGACAGGGGGCTTTCTTT. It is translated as CATSRAPEPGQGAFF.

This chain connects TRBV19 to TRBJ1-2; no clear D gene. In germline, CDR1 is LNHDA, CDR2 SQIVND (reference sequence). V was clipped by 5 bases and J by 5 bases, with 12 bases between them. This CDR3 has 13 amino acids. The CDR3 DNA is TGTGCCAGTAGTCTAGCCTCGACGTATGGCTACACCTTC. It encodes CASSLASTYGYTF.

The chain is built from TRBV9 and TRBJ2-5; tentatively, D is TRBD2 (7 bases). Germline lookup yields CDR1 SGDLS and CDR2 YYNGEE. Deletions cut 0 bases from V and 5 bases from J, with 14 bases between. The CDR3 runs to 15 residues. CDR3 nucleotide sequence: TGTGCCAGCAGCGTAGGGCCAGGGGAGGGGGAGACCCAGTACTTC. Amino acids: CASSVGPGEGETQYF.